This T cell receptor beta chain was obtained from a study of shared clonotypes between healthy human individuals. Study-wide findings and caveats: At large depth, rarefaction still showed sorted-subset sequencing to be incomplete. Few donors restricted represented genetic and exposure-history diversity.

The germline CDR1 and CDR2 sequences are LGHNA and YSLEER. V was trimmed by 0 bases and J by 13 bases, leaving 15 bases between them. This CDR3 has 14 residues. A remark on this clone: What it binds is unknown.

Naive CD8 isolation took CD45RO-negative cells positively selected for CCR7 and excluded terminally differentiated effector memory CD45RA+ cells. The table came from immunoSEQ multiplex PCR; TCRdb's copy has only in-frame clones and leaves some out. This table holds around 2,000,000 clones, approximately 94% found once. The rearrangement joins TRBV4-3 to TRBJ1-4; the D is unclear. The sequencing sample was made of naive CD8+ T cells sorted from blood. This sequence originates from a young man in good health. In DNA, the CDR3 is TGCGCCAGCAGCCAAGATCGCGGCGCCCAAGGACTGTTTTTT. Protein product: CASSQDRGAQGLFF.